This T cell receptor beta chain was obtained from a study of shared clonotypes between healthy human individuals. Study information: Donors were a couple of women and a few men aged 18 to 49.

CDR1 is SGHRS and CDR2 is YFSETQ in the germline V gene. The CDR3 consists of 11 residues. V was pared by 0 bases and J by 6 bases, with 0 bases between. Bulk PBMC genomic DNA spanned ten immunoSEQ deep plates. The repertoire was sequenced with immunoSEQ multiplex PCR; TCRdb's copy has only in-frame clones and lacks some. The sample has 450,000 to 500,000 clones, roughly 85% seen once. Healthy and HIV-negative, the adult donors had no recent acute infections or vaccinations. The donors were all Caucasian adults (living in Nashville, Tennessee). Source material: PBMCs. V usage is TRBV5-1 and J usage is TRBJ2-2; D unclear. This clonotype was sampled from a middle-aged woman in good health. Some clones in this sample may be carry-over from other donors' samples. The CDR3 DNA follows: TGCGCCAGCAGCTTGGCCGGGGAGCTGTTTTTT. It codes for CASSLAGELFF. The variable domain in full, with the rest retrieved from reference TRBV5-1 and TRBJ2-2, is KAGVTQTPRYLIKTRGQQVTLSCSPISGHRSVSWYQQTPGQGLQFLFEYFSETQRNKGNFPGRFSGRQFSNSRSEMNVSTLELGDSALYLCASSLAGELFFGEGSRLTVL.